Following are 23 T cell receptor beta chains from one sample sequenced in a study of blood T cell repertoires in COVID-19. The method was immunoSEQ multiplex PCR; TCRdb's version includes in-frame clones alone and lacks a portion of them. Here the sample spans 150,000 or so clones, about 85% being singletons. Source material: PBMCs or T cells enriched from blood (not recorded which). The receptors stem from a woman between 40 and 50 years old who had been exposed to COVID-19.

V is TRBV19 and J is TRBJ1-6, with 8 bases identical to TRBD1. Germline V gene sequence: CDR1 LNHDA, CDR2 SQIVND (reference sequence). This CDR3 is built from 16 residues. The V and J ends lost 5 bases and 10 bases, in that order; junction bases with no gene match: 13. CDR3 sequence: CASSALGGQVVSPLHF. The CDR3 DNA reads TGTGCCAGTAGTGCCCTGGGGGGACAGGTCGTGTCACCCCTCCACTTT.

The CDR3 loop is CASSRGQGVTIYF. CDR3 bases: TGTGCCAGCAGCCGAGGACAGGGAGTCACCATATATTTT. The chain uses TRBV12-3 or TRBV12-4 and TRBJ1-3; 8 nucleotides align to TRBD1. This CDR3 comprises 13 residues. Unmatched junction bases numbered 7, after V lost 6 bases and J lost 9 bases.

This clone was found once. The chain is built from TRBV25-1 and TRBJ1-2; 7 bases are shared with TRBD1. CDR3 length: 14 residues. Losses at the gene ends were 2 bases for V and 6 bases for J; bases not matched to a gene: 6. The germline CDR1 and CDR2 sequences are MGHDK and SYGVNS. The CDR3: CASSEPGQFDGYTF. Here the CDR3 DNA reads TGTGCCAGCAGTGAACCGGGACAGTTTGATGGCTACACCTTC.

The chain links TRBV5-6 to TRBJ2-7; 9 bases match TRBD1. Trimming took 4 bases from V and 1 from J; bases not matched to a gene: 6. The CDR3 spans 15 residues. Germline V gene sequence: CDR1 SGHDT, CDR2 YYEEEE. The CDR3 DNA reads as TGTGCCAGCAGCGGGTTGGGACAGGGATCCTACGAGCAGTACTTC. Translation: CASSGLGQGSYEQYF.

The V call is TRBV10-3, the J call TRBJ1-4, with 8 bases matching TRBD1. CDR1 ENHRY and CDR2 SYGVKD come from the germline V gene. After removal of 11 bases from V and 8 bases from J, the junction contained 7 bases not matched to a gene. The CDR3 contains 12 residues. CDR3 DNA sequence: TGTGCCTCGTCAGGGGGCGAGGAAAAACTGTTTTTT. As protein: CASSGGEEKLFF.

The J gene is TRBJ2-1, the V gene TRBV9; D might be TRBD2 (6 bases). Germline V CDR1 and CDR2: SGDLS, YYNGEE. The length of the CDR3 is 16 residues. V lost 0 bases and J 4 bases, leaving 14 bases between the germline ends. The CDR3 nucleotides are TGTGCCAGCAGCGTAGGAACGGGAGTAGTTTACAATGAGCAGTTCTTC. Amino acids: CASSVGTGVVYNEQFF. The entire variable domain, with the rest obtained from reference TRBV9 and TRBJ2-1, is as follows: DSGVTQTPKHLITATGQRVTLRCSPRSGDLSVYWYQQSLDQGLQFLIQYYNGEERAKGNILERFSAQQFPDLHSELNLSSLELGDSALYFCASSVGTGVVYNEQFFGPGTRLTVL.

This clone was detected only once. V is TRBV29-1 and J is TRBJ1-1; no definite D call. CDR3 size: 12 residues. Trimming took 3 bases from V and 4 from J, leaving 9 bases between them. Germline CDR1 is SQVTM and CDR2 is ANQGSEA. The CDR3 coding sequence is TGCAGCGTTGATGTCTTGGCCACTGAAGCTTTCTTT. Protein: CSVDVLATEAFF.

The chain recombines TRBV10-2 with TRBJ2-3; 14 positions match TRBD2. The CDR3 is 16 amino acids. Germline V gene data show CDR1 as WSHSY and CDR2 as SAAADI. The junction had 5 bases not matched to a gene; V was cut back by 7 bases and J by 2 bases. In DNA form, the CDR3 reads TGCGCCAGCAAAAGGACTAGCGGGGGGCCCACAGATACGCAGTATTTT. Its protein is CASKRTSGGPTDTQYF.

The V and J genes are TRBV6-5 and TRBJ1-4; 8 nucleotides align to TRBD1. This CDR3 contains 14 residues. V dropped 8 bases and J dropped 4; count of bases not matched to a gene: 6. Per the germline V gene, CDR1 is MNHEY and CDR2 is SVGAGI. As DNA, the CDR3 is TGTGCCAGCGAAAGGACAGGGAGTAATGAAAAACTGTTTTTT. Its translation is CASERTGSNEKLFF.

The chain combines TRBV5-1 with TRBJ1-4; 9 bases match TRBD1. V dropped 4 bases and J dropped 7; count of bases not matched to a gene: 11. Germline V gives CDR1 SGHRS, CDR2 YFSETQ. This CDR3 region has 16 residues. The CDR3 DNA is TGCGCCAGCAGCGAAAAACTGACAGGGGGTATTGAAAAACTGTTTTTT. It is translated as CASSEKLTGGIEKLFF.

V usage is TRBV6-5 and J usage is TRBJ2-5; 7 bases match TRBD2. The CDR3 consists of 15 residues. The V segment lost 2 bases and the J segment 5 bases; nucleotides outside the gene matches: 8. Germline loops: CDR1 MNHEY, CDR2 SVGAGI. DNA of the CDR3: TGTGCCAGCAGTTACCCTTCGGTGGGAGGGGAGACCCAGTACTTC. This gives the protein CASSYPSVGGETQYF.

V usage is TRBV28 and J usage is TRBJ1-5, with D hard to call. This CDR3 is built from 14 residues. Trimming left V 1 base short and J 7 bases short, with 11 bases between. CDR1 is MDHEN, CDR2 SYDVKM, per germline. This chain's CDR3 is CASSLSYSRQPQHF. Written as DNA, the CDR3 is TGTGCCAGCAGTTTATCTTACAGTAGACAGCCCCAGCATTTT.

The V call is TRBV12-5, the J call TRBJ1-2, with D tentatively TRBD1 (6 bases). Trimming removed 0 bases at V and 5 bases at J, with 25 bases between. This CDR3 has 19 residues. The germline V gene encodes CDR1 LGHNT and CDR2 FRNRAP. CDR3 in amino acids: CASGLVIGVGGPQQYGYTF. The CDR3, as DNA: TGTGCTAGTGGTTTGGTAATTGGGGTGGGGGGGCCCCAACAATATGGCTACACCTTC.

The chain couples TRBV6-5 to TRBJ1-2, with a possible D match to TRBD1 (6 bases). V dropped 0 bases and J dropped 6 bases, with 17 bases sitting between them. This CDR3 has 16 amino acids. Germline CDR1 reads MNHEY; CDR2 reads SVGAGI. The CDR3, as DNA: TGTGCCAGCAGTTACTCGATACCTACAGGGACCGATGGCTACACCTTC. Its protein product is CASSYSIPTGTDGYTF.

This clone came up once. The chain employs TRBV7-2 and TRBJ2-5, with D possibly matching TRBD1 (6 bases). The V and J ends lost 5 bases and 1 base respectively, with 14 bases between them. The CDR3 loop spans 15 amino acids. Germline CDR1 and CDR2: SGHTA and FQGNSA. Written as DNA, the CDR3 is TGTGCCAGCAGCATCTCTACAGGGTTCCAAGAGACCCAGTACTTC. Protein: CASSISTGFQETQYF.

The chain couples TRBV19 to TRBJ1-4, with a weak D call TRBD1 (6 bases). The CDR3 contains 13 residues. Germline V gene sequence: CDR1 LNHDA, CDR2 SQIVND (reference sequence). The V end lost 1 base, the J end lost 10 bases, and 10 bases lay between the germline ends. The CDR3, as DNA: TGTGCCAGTAGTATAGCCAGGGGCGGAAAACTGTTTTTT. This encodes CASSIARGGKLFF.

This clone was counted a single time. In DNA, the CDR3 is TGTGCCAGCACCCAAGGGGGCGCTGAAGCTTTCTTT. As protein: CASTQGGAEAFF. This sequence joins TRBV12-3 or TRBV12-4 and TRBJ1-1; 7 bases fit TRBD1. The CDR3 length is 12 residues. V was pared by 7 bases and J by 6 bases, with 5 bases of the junction left unmatched.

The gene calls are TRBV6-6 and TRBJ1-1; D remains unclear. Germline CDR1 reads MNHNY; CDR2 reads SVGAGI (reference sequence). V lost 6 bases, J lost 4 bases, and 21 bases lay in between. This CDR3 contains 16 residues. Here the CDR3 reads CASSSARRRSITEAFF. The DNA for the CDR3 is TGTGCCAGCAGCTCCGCCAGAAGGCGGAGTATCACTGAAGCTTTCTTT.

The chain has TRBV5-4 and TRBJ1-2; 7 bases are shared with TRBD1. The CDR3 runs 14 residues. Germline assignment: CDR1 SGHNT and CDR2 YYREEE (reference sequence). V was clipped by 6 bases and J by 7 bases; unmatched bases: 12. CDR3 loop: CASTNPDRAAGYTF. The CDR3 DNA reads TGTGCCAGCACCAACCCCGACAGGGCGGCTGGCTACACCTTC.

This clone occurred many times. Other nucleotide sequences in the sample specify the same CDR3. The gene calls are TRBV9 and TRBJ2-2; D is unclear. There are 14 residues in the CDR3. With 0 bases removed from V and 1 base from J, the gap between germline ends came to 4 bases. CDR1 is SGDLS and CDR2 is YYNGEE in the germline V gene. The CDR3 DNA sequence: TGTGCCAGCAGCGTAGCTTTGAACACCGGGGAGCTGTTTTTT. Translating gives CASSVALNTGELFF.

The rearrangement joins TRBV10-1 to TRBJ2-3; 7 bases line up with TRBD1. The V and J ends lost 5 bases and 0 bases, in that order; junction bases with no gene match: 2. CDR1 WNHNN and CDR2 SYGVQD come from the germline V gene (reference sequence). The CDR3 is 14 amino acids. DNA for the CDR3: TGCGCCAGCAGTTCGGGACAGAGCACAGATACGCAGTATTTT. Its protein product is CASSSGQSTDTQYF.

The chain has TRBV2 and TRBJ1-2; D is uncertain. Germline V gene data show CDR1 as SNHLY and CDR2 as FYNNEI. V lost 1 base and J lost 8, with 14 bases in between. The CDR3 is 14 residues long. The CDR3 here is CASSEESLYWGYTF. Written as DNA, the CDR3 is TGTGCCAGCAGTGAAGAATCTCTATACTGGGGCTACACCTTC.

The chain combines TRBV6-5 with TRBJ2-7, with TRBD2 matching over 7 bases. There are 15 residues in the CDR3. V lost 6 bases and J lost 0; bases outside the gene matches: 8. CDR1 MNHEY and CDR2 SVGAGI come from the germline V gene. The DNA for the CDR3 is TGTGCCAGCAGCCAACAGAGGACTAGCTCCTACGAGCAGTACTTC. Translated: CASSQQRTSSYEQYF.